These 18 T cell receptor beta chains were all obtained from the same sample, sequenced in a study of OX40 agonist ivuxolimab in advanced cancers. Generated by immunoSEQ multiplex PCR, the TCRdb table keeps only in-frame clones and is missing some. The sample has tens of thousands of clones, around 94% seen once. Specimen: CD4+ or CD8+ T cells sorted from blood, collected in a trial of the OX40 agonist ivuxolimab. These TCRs come from an adult with an advanced solid tumor such as melanoma, head and neck, liver or kidney cancer.

The chain recombines TRBV13 with TRBJ2-7, with a tentative D call TRBD2 (6 bases). Germline V gene lookup returns CDR1 PRHDT and CDR2 FYEKMQ (reference sequence). The V gene lost 3 bases and the J gene lost 3 bases, with 15 bases spanning the gap. This CDR3 comprises 15 residues. CDR3 sequence reads: CASSFSEGPFYEQYF. CDR3 coding DNA: TGTGCCAGCAGCTTTTCGGAGGGACCCTTCTACGAGCAGTACTTC.

This clone has a handful of counts. V is TRBV4-2 and J is TRBJ2-7; D is uncertain. Germline loops: CDR1 LGHNA, CDR2 YNFKEQ. Trimming left V 4 bases short and J 0 bases short, with 7 bases between. There are 13 residues in the CDR3. CDR3 in DNA: TGTGCCAGCAGCCCCGGGTACTCCTACGAGCAGTACTTC. Its translation is CASSPGYSYEQYF.

This chain connects TRBV13 to TRBJ1-1; tentative D call: TRBD1 (5 bases). Germline CDR1 PRHDT, CDR2 FYEKMQ (reference sequence). This CDR3 has 14 amino acids. V dropped 5 bases and J dropped 3 bases, with 13 bases sitting between them. The CDR3, as DNA: TGTGCCAGCAGCCGGACCACGGGGGACACTGAAGCTTTCTTT. Its protein product is CASSRTTGDTEAFF.

V is TRBV27 and J is TRBJ2-7; no reliable D call. V was clipped by 5 bases and J by 4 bases, with 18 bases between them. CDR3 length: 15 residues. Germline CDR1 reads MNHEY; CDR2 reads SMNVEV (reference sequence). CDR3 amino acids: CASSPGNLVQYEQYF. The CDR3, as DNA: TGTGCCAGCAGTCCCGGAAACCTAGTGCAGTACGAGCAGTACTTC.

This clone was observed a single time. This sequence joins TRBV28 and TRBJ1-5, with D uncertain. The CDR3 totals 16 residues. Trimming cost V 1 base and J 6 bases, with 16 bases left between them. Germline V gene lookup returns CDR1 MDHEN and CDR2 SYDVKM. CDR3 sequence (DNA): TGTGCCAGCAGTTTATTGATAAGTTCGCTCGGTCAGCCCCAGCATTTT. Protein: CASSLLISSLGQPQHF.

This clone came up once. The J gene is TRBJ2-3, the V gene TRBV19; the D gene is possibly TRBD2 (7 bases). Germline V gene data show CDR1 as LNHDA and CDR2 as SQIVND (reference sequence). The V end lost 3 bases, the J end lost 1 base, and 17 bases lay between the germline ends. The CDR3 contains 17 residues. CDR3 loop: CASSIAGEGGGTDTQYF. The CDR3 nucleotides read TGTGCCAGTAGTATTGCGGGAGAGGGGGGAGGCACAGATACGCAGTATTTT.

This sequence joins TRBV6-4 and TRBJ2-1, with a tentative D call TRBD1 (5 bases). Germline CDR1 reads MRHNA; CDR2 reads SNTAGT. V dropped 3 bases and J dropped 4 bases, with 7 bases sitting between them. This CDR3 has 13 residues. CDR3 DNA sequence: TGTGCCAGCAGTGAGACAGTGTACAATGAGCAGTTCTTC. As protein: CASSETVYNEQFF.

V usage is TRBV5-8 and J usage is TRBJ1-2, with no clear D. The germline V gene encodes CDR1 SGHTS and CDR2 YDEGEE. With 3 bases removed from V and 2 bases from J, the gap between germline ends came to 11 bases. The CDR3 is 14 amino acids. In DNA form, the CDR3 reads TGTGCCAGCAGCTATACAACACCCAACTATGGCTACACCTTC. Residues: CASSYTTPNYGYTF.

The rearrangement links TRBV4-2 to TRBJ2-7; no reliable D call. The V gene's germline CDR1 is LGHNA and CDR2 YNFKEQ. The CDR3 is 13 residues long. Trimming stripped 1 base from V and 2 bases from J, with 6 bases between. The CDR3 DNA is TGTGCCAGCAGCCAAGGCGGTCCCTACGAGCAGTACTTC. This codes for CASSQGGPYEQYF.

The V gene is TRBV4-3, the J gene TRBJ2-1; unclear D gene. V shed 1 base and J shed 3 bases, with 7 bases lying between them. The germline CDR1 and CDR2 sequences are LGHNA and YSLEER. The CDR3 extends over 14 amino acids. The CDR3 loop is CASSQGKVYNEQFF. DNA of the CDR3: TGCGCCAGCAGCCAAGGGAAAGTCTACAATGAGCAGTTCTTC.

V usage is TRBV9 and J usage is TRBJ1-5, with D unresolved. CDR3 length: 13 residues. Trimming stripped 3 bases from V and 7 bases from J, with 11 bases between. CDR1 is SGDLS, CDR2 YYNGEE, per germline. The CDR3 spells CASSAGFGQPQHF. CDR3 coding DNA: TGTGCCAGCAGCGCGGGGTTTGGACAGCCCCAGCATTTT.

This clone showed up just once. The CDR3 here is CASSYGQVVLQPQHF. For the CDR3, the DNA is TGTGCCAGCAGTTATGGGCAGGTTGTATTGCAGCCCCAGCATTTT. The chain carries TRBV6-6 and TRBJ1-5; D gene ambiguous. The germline CDR1 and CDR2 sequences are MNHNY and SVGAGI (reference sequence). The CDR3 is 15 amino acids. Trimming took 3 bases from V and 7 from J, leaving 16 bases between them.

The chain combines TRBV27 with TRBJ1-2; possibly TRBD1 for D (6 bases). The V gene's germline CDR1 is MNHEY and CDR2 SMNVEV (reference sequence). CDR3 length: 14 residues. V was trimmed by 2 bases and J by 8 bases, leaving 15 bases between them. CDR3 in amino acids: CASSLRQEARGYTF. Written as DNA, the CDR3 is TGTGCCAGCAGTTTACGACAGGAGGCGAGAGGCTACACCTTC.

This rearrangement joins TRBV5-6 to TRBJ2-2; D gene ambiguous. Trimming shortened V by 0 bases and J by 7 bases, and 4 bases separated the two germline ends. The CDR3 sequence is 12 residues long. The germline gives CDR1 SGHDT, CDR2 YYEEEE. CDR3 coding DNA: TGTGCCAGCAGCTTGGGCGACGGGGAGCTGTTTTTT. Translated: CASSLGDGELFF.

V usage is TRBV7-6 and J usage is TRBJ2-1; 9 bases are a match to TRBD2. This CDR3 has 16 residues. With 5 bases clipped from V and 7 bases from J, the junction kept 12 bases outside the gene matches. The germline gives CDR1 SGHVS, CDR2 FNYEAQ. The CDR3 region is CASSAPSGVVRNEQFF. Here the CDR3 DNA reads TGTGCCAGCAGCGCTCCTAGCGGGGTGGTTAGGAATGAGCAGTTCTTC.

The gene calls are TRBV9 and TRBJ2-7; 16 bases map to TRBD2. The V and J ends lost 4 bases and 2 bases, in that order; junction bases with no gene match: 6. Germline CDR1 is SGDLS and CDR2 is YYNGEE. CDR3 length: 17 residues. CDR3 amino acids: CASSSGTSGRAPYEQYF. CDR3 bases: TGTGCCAGCAGCTCAGGGACTAGCGGGAGGGCCCCCTACGAGCAGTACTTC.

This clone is a singleton in its sample. V and J are TRBV6-5 and TRBJ2-7, with D tentatively TRBD1 (5 bases). V was cut by 4 bases and J by 3 bases, with 10 bases left in between. Per germline, CDR1 MNHEY and CDR2 SVGAGI. The length of the CDR3 is 13 residues. The CDR3 DNA follows: TGTGCCAGCAGTTTCGGACACCTCTACGAGCAGTACTTC. This codes for CASSFGHLYEQYF.

This clone was recorded only once. V usage is TRBV5-8 and J usage is TRBJ2-2; no reliable D call. The V gene's germline CDR1 is SGHTS and CDR2 YDEGEE. The CDR3 is made up of 13 amino acids. V was clipped by 4 bases and J by 4 bases, with 8 bases between them. The CDR3 bases are TGTGCCAGCAGCCACGGAGTCACCGGGGAGCTGTTTTTT. It yields the protein CASSHGVTGELFF.